This T cell receptor (beta chain) derives from a study of spatial heterogeneity in lung cancer. The time point is: sample taken at primary tumor resection. TCRdb passed the 5' RACE reads through MiXCR, listing each CDR3 protein once. The data hold approximately 24,000 distinct CDR3 sequences, with roughly 4.7% observed a single time. This clonotype came up many times. Antigen: not known. V lost 5 bases, J lost 5 bases, and 9 bases stayed unmatched. The CDR3 length is 17 residues. Germline-derived CDR1 and CDR2 are SGHVS and FNYEAQ. Study-wide results and caveats: Ubiquitous expanded tumor TCRs were seen in blood more at resection than at follow-up.

The sample in question was PBMCs, obtained at surgery. This TCR came from a male donor with early-stage non-small cell lung cancer. The chain uses TRBV7-6 and TRBJ2-3; 14 bases map to TRBD2. CDR3 sequence reads: CASSKAGTSGRVDTQYF. The CDR3 nucleotides read TGTGCCAGCAGCAAAGCCGGGACTAGCGGGAGAGTAGATACGCAGTATTTT. Looking up the rest from reference TRBV7-6 and TRBJ2-3 gives the full variable domain: GAGVSQSPRYKVTKRGQDVALRCDPISGHVSLYWYRQALGQGPEFLTYFNYEAQQDKSGLPNDRFSAERPEGSISTLTIQRTEQRDSAMYRCASSKAGTSGRVDTQYFGPGTRLTVL.